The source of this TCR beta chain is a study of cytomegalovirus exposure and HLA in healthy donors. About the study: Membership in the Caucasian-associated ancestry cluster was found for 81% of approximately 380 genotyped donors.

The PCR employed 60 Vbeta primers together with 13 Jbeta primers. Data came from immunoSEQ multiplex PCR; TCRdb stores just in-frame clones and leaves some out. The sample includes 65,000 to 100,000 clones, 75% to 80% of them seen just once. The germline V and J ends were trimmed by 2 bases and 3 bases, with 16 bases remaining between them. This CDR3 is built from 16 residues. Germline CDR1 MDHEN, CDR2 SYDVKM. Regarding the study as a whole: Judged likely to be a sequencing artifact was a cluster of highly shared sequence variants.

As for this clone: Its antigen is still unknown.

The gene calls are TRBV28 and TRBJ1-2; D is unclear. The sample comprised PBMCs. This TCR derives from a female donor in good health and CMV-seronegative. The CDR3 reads CASSLQRAGVDYGYTF. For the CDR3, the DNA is TGTGCCAGCAGTTTACAGAGGGCTGGGGTGGACTATGGCTACACCTTC.